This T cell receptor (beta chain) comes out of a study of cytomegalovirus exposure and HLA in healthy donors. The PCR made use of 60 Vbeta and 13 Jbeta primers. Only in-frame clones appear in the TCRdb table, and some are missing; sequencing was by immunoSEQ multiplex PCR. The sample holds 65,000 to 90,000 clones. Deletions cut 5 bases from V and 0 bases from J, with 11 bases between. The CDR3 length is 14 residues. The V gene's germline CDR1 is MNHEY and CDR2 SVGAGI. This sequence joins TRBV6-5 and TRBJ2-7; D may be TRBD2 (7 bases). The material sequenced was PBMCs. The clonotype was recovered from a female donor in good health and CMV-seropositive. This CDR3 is CASSKGGNSYEQYF. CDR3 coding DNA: TGTGCCAGCAGTAAGGGGGGGAACTCCTACGAGCAGTACTTC.